The source of this T cell receptor (beta chain) is a study of T-cell reconstitution after alpha-beta-depleted transplantation in children. Study results and caveats: Most T-cell counts and diversity one year after the transplant came from T cells that were newly produced. In some patients, recipient T cells and intrathymic progenitors surviving conditioning explained high day-60 diversity. Reportedly, roughly two months post-transplant, alpha-beta T cells arose from several hundred expanded graft clones.

Preparation of the TCRbeta library was carried out with unique molecular identifiers. One entry per CDR3 protein results from TCRdb running MiXCR on the PCR reads. There are about 580,000 distinct CDR3 sequences in the sample; about 23% occur only once, and roughly 15% lies in the top ten. In its sample, this clonotype was seen a few times. As yet, its antigen is unknown. The TCR comes from a boy under two years old who had a stem cell transplant for acute myeloid leukemia, so the T cells may come from the graft donor. The sequenced sample was PBMCs, mostly from graft donor cells, obtained 360 days after TCRalphabeta/CD19-depleted stem cell transplant.

This CDR3 is CASSLEGTGGYTF. CDR3 coding DNA: TGTGCCAGCAGCTTAGAAGGGACAGGGGGCTACACCTTC. The chain employs TRBV7-9 and TRBJ1-2, with 9 nucleotides matching TRBD1. The CDR3 loop spans 13 amino acids. Germline V CDR1 and CDR2: SEHNR, FQNEAQ (reference sequence). The trim removed 1 base at V and 8 bases at J, leaving 2 bases unmatched.